This entry features one T cell receptor beta chain sequence. Its target is unknown. The sample comes from a study of shared clonotypes between healthy human individuals. Study overall: The cohort had two women and a few men, ages 18 to 49. Three plates were used per donor for CD4 naive, three for CD4 memory, two for CD8 naive and one for CD8 memory.

Naive CD8 populations comprised CD45RO-negative cells positively selected for CCR7, excluding terminally differentiated effector memory CD45RA+ cells. Findings and limits, study-wide: Large sequencing depth failed to make sorted-subset sequencing complete, rarefaction showed. The study drew on few donors, limiting represented genetic and exposure-history diversity.

Sequencing was performed with immunoSEQ multiplex PCR; in TCRdb, only in-frame clones are kept and a portion is missing. The table includes about 2.1 million clones, roughly 91% detected once. The CDR3 is 15 amino acids. The V end was cut by 2 bases, the J end by 0 bases, with 8 bases between. Germline V gene lookup returns CDR1 WNHNN and CDR2 SYGVQD (reference sequence). The TCR originated in a man aged 18 to 29 in good health. Some clones in this sample may be carry-over from other donors' samples. Source material: naive CD8+ T cells from PBMCs. The rearrangement uses TRBV10-1 and TRBJ2-1; no firm D call. This chain's CDR3 is CASSEGPSSYNEQFF. The DNA for the CDR3 is TGCGCCAGCAGTGAGGGCCCCAGCTCCTACAATGAGCAGTTCTTC.